This T cell receptor (beta chain) came from a study of T cell responses to AZD1222 COVID-19 vaccine. CDR1 is KGHDR and CDR2 is SFDVKD in the germline V gene. Between the trimmed V and J ends, which lost 5 bases and 7 bases, there was a span of 10 bases. The CDR3 contains 13 residues. This clone was counted once. TCRdb keeps only in-frame clones here, not all; method: immunoSEQ multiplex PCR. Among roughly 120,000 clones, roughly 90% were seen once, and the ten largest hold more than 4%. The sequenced sample was peripheral blood, obtained on day 0 of AZD1222 vaccination. The receptor was derived from an adult in good health. The chain is built from TRBV24-1 and TRBJ1-4; tentatively, D is TRBD1 (5 bases). In nucleotides, the CDR3 is TGTGCCACCAGTGCCGGGGGAGGTGAAAAACTGTTTTTT. Translation: CATSAGGGEKLFF.